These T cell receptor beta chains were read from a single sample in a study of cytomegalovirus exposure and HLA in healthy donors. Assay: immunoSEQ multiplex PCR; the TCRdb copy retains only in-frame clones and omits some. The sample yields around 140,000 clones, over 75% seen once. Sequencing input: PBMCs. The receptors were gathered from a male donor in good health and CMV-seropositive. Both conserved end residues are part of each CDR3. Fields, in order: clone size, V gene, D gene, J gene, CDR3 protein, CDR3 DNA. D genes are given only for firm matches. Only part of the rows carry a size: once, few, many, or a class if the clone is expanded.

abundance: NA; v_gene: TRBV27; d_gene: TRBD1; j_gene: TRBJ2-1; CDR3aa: CASSTGQGTSYNEQFF; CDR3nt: TGTGCCAGCAGTACAGGACAGGGGACTTCCTACAATGAGCAGTTCTTC
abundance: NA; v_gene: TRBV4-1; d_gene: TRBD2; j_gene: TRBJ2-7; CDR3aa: CASSQVAGSSYEQYF; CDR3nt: TGCGCCAGCAGCCAAGTAGCGGGGAGCTCCTACGAGCAGTACTTC
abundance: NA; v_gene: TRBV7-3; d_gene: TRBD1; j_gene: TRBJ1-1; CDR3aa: CASSSTGGAGTEAFF; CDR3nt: TGTGCCAGCAGCTCGACAGGGGGCGCAGGGACTGAAGCTTTCTTT
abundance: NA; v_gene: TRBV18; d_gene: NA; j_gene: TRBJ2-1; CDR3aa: CASSPPGPSNYNEQFF; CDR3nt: TGTGCCAGCTCACCACCGGGCCCGTCGAACTACAATGAGCAGTTCTTC
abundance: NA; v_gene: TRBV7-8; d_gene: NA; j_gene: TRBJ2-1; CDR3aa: CASSSNSYSYNEQFF; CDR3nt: TGTGCCAGCAGCTCTAACAGCTACTCCTACAATGAGCAGTTCTTC
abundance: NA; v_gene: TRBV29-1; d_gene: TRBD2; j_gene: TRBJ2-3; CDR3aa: CSVETSGTDTQYF; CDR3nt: TGCAGCGTTGAGACTAGCGGGACCGATACGCAGTATTTT
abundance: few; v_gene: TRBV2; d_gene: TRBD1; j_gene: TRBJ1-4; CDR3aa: CASRGTAKNEKLFF; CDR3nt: TGTGCCAGCAGAGGGACAGCCAAGAATGAAAAACTGTTTTTT
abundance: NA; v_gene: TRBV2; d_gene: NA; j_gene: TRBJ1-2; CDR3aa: CASSEQGFSSGYTF; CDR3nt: TGTGCCAGCAGTGAACAGGGTTTTTCGAGTGGCTACACCTTC
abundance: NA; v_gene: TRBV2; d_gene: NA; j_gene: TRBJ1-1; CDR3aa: CASSSTGDTEAFF; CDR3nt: TGTGCCAGCAGTTCTACGGGGGACACTGAAGCTTTCTTT
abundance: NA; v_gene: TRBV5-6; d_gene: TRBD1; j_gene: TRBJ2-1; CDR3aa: CASSRTGQGGFNEQFF; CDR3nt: TGTGCCAGCAGCCGAACCGGACAGGGGGGATTTAATGAGCAGTTCTTC
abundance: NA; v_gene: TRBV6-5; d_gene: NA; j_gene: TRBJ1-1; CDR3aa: CASSYSMWRMNTEAFF; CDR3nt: TGTGCCAGCAGTTACTCGATGTGGCGGATGAACACTGAAGCTTTCTTT
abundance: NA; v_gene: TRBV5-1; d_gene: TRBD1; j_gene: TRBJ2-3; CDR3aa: CASSLDRGTASTDTQYF; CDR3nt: TGCGCCAGCAGCTTGGACAGGGGGACAGCTAGCACAGATACGCAGTATTTT
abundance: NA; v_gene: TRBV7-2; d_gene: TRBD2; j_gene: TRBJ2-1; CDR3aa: CASSLAGASGGEQFF; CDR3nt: TGTGCCAGCAGCTTAGCAGGAGCTAGCGGGGGGGAGCAGTTCTTC
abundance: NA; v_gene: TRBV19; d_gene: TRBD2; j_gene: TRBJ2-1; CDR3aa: CASSVRLAWDEQFF; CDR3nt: TGTGCCAGTAGTGTCCGACTAGCGTGGGATGAGCAGTTCTTC
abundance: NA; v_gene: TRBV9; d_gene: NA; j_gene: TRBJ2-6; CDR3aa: CASSPLDNSGANVLTF; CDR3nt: TGTGCCAGCAGCCCCCTGGACAACTCTGGGGCCAACGTCCTGACTTTC
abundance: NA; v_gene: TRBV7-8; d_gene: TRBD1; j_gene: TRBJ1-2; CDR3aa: CASSARTGTYGYTF; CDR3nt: TGTGCCAGCAGCGCTCGGACAGGCACCTATGGCTACACCTTC
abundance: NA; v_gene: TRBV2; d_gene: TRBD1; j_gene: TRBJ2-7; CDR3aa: CASSLQGARIEQYF; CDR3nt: TGTGCCAGCAGTCTACAGGGGGCGCGAATTGAGCAGTACTTC
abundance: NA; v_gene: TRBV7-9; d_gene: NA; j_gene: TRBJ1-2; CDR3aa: CSSSFHGRTNYGYTF; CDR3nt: TGTTCCAGCAGCTTTCATGGGCGTACTAACTATGGCTACACCTTC
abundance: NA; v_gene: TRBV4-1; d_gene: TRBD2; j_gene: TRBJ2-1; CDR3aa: CASSRRGLAGYNEQFF; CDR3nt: TGCGCCAGCAGCCGAAGGGGACTAGCGGGCTACAATGAGCAGTTCTTC
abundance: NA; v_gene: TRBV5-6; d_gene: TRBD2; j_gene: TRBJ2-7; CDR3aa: CASSLAVGELADLSYEQYF; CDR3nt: TGTGCCAGCAGCTTGGCAGTTGGGGAACTAGCGGACCTCTCCTACGAGCAGTACTTC
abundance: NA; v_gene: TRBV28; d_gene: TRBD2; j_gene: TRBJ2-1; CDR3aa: CASSKREGYNEQFF; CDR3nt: TGTGCCAGCAGTAAGCGGGAGGGGTACAATGAGCAGTTCTTC